This TCR beta chain was recovered during a study of cytomegalovirus exposure and HLA in healthy donors (dated by TCRdb to the late 2010s). Regarding the research as a whole: An earlier analysis of about 530 of the donors reported approximately 260 Gb of sequence data and 100 million to 120 million unique TCR beta sequences obtained from some 200 million T cells. Around 320 gigabases of sequencing data and approximately 84 million unique TCR sequences were included in an early release covering roughly 600 HLA-typed donors. Among the roughly 400 genotyped donors, around 81% belonged to the genetic ancestry cluster associated with self-reported Caucasian donors. The study was designed to test whether signatures of past pathogen exposure could be identified by cataloging public T cell receptors. The study used immunosequencing to profile the T cell repertoires of several hundred subjects and linked those repertoires to cytomegalovirus serostatus. Along with the roughly 700-subject first cohort, a separate validation cohort of over a hundred different subjects was used. To predict cytomegalovirus infection status, the study brought together high-throughput TCR immunosequencing, statistical association of individual TCRs with disease status, and machine learning. In a later analysis, previously published TCR beta repertoires from hundreds of donors were re-analyzed and high-resolution HLA genotyping was added so that TCR occurrence patterns could be studied. The later analysis used no new phenotypic data to find candidate immune exposures, relying instead on TCR beta sequences and their occurrence across donors. In an earlier analysis of about 590 of the donors, high-throughput TCR beta sequencing was used to judge whether each TCR beta V gene segment behaved as functional or pseudogenic. Donor age, sex, ethnicity and CMV serostatus were compiled alongside the repertoire data. In a later genetic analysis, genome-wide SNP genotypes for about three fifths of the 666 donors were used, and that subset was treated as a discovery cohort. All discovery cohort repertoires had been generated on a single sequencing platform. Class I and class II HLA loci were covered by the typing at four-digit resolution. Typing coverage differed by locus: A, B, C, DRB1 and DQB1 were typed in roughly 620-630 donors, DQA1 in about 500, DPA1 in approximately 610, and DPB1 in approximately 450. Several DR-DQ haplotypes were treated as single units for association and clustering because of strong linkage in the cohort. On average, about 200,000 unique TCR beta nucleotide sequences were sequenced per donor among a few hundred genotyped donors of the cohort, with roughly a sixth of those sequences being non-productive. What the authors observed across the whole study: Linkage disequilibrium might explain the correlated functional status among segregating V segments, but an unknown experimental factor could not be ruled out. When HLA alleles, especially DR and DQ, strongly co-occurred, attributing TCR associations to individual alleles was difficult. Because some donors lacked HLA typing at each locus, the association tests relied only on the typed subset. Cytomegalovirus status was reported to be diagnosed by the classifier with high specificity and sensitivity in both the original and validation cohorts. The 87-base-pair reads could not distinguish some IMGT-functional V segments, including TRBV6-2 and TRBV6-3, so those segments were excluded. Several of the top co-occurrence clusters appeared to be linked to parvovirus B19, influenza, CMV and Epstein-Barr virus, according to a later analysis. The authors suggested that the approach could potentially be generalized to other disease states and immunological phenotypes. In a later analysis, HLA-associated TCR beta chains showed more clonal expansion and lower generation probabilities than non-associated chains that were equally common. Presence/absence analyses assumed roughly uniform sequencing depth across donors, an assumption that may not hold. CMV serostatus was the only immune exposure information available for the cohort. An association between a missense DCLRE1C variant and V-gene and J-gene trimming of TCR beta chains was found in a later genetic analysis and replicated in an independent cohort. In a later genetic analysis, fewer N-insertions in productive TCRs were reported among donors in an Asian-associated ancestry cluster than the roughly 700-donor mean. Most TCR sequences were observed very rarely across donors, whereas some public TCRs were present in many individuals. According to a later analysis, TCR association rates differed among HLA loci, with DRB1 alleles showing the most associated TCRs and HLA-C alleles showing the fewest. A few of the identified cytomegalovirus-associated TCR beta chains were confirmed in vitro to be specific for cytomegalovirus antigens. In an earlier analysis of more than 450 of the donors, most TCR beta V segments were observed in productive rearrangements about 87% or about 30% of the time, broadly matching IMGT annotations. A further reported finding was that TCR beta sequences accurately predicted the HLA-A and HLA-B alleles for most subjects in the first cohort. Seventeen rarely observed V segments, including chromosome 9 orphons, were excluded from the earlier analysis of almost 600 of the donors because counts were too low. A later analysis found that most CMV-associated TCR beta chains appeared HLA-restricted, with HLA associations seemingly driven largely by CMV exposure. A group of highly shared sequence variants was considered likely to be a technical artifact of the sequencing pipeline. At a false discovery rate of 0.05, a later analysis linked 15,000 to 20,000 TCR beta sequences to specific HLA alleles. In the study, 150 to 200 TCR beta chains were listed as associated with cytomegalovirus. Only TCR beta chains were sequenced in this cohort, and the absence of alpha or paired-chain data limited detectable features.

The cohort was made up of about 670 healthy bone marrow donors. All cohort members were sampled while nominally healthy, although unrecorded immune exposures were likely present. The donor tested CMV seronegative, placing the donor among the 350 or so seronegative members of the cohort. A peripheral blood sample was provided by each donor, and peripheral blood mononuclear cells were used for TCR beta sequencing. The Qiagen DNeasy Blood Extraction Kit was used to extract genomic DNA from the blood cell samples. The CDR3 has 14 amino acids, counting the end cysteine and phenylalanine. CDR3 DNA is the only sequence kept; it has 42 bases, read in frame from the first base. CDR1 SGHVS and CDR2 FNYEAQ are derived from the germline V gene. V has 5 bases trimmed and J has 3 bases trimmed; junction bases matching no gene number 5. Library method: the immunoSEQ multiplex PCR assay. The multiplex PCR relied on a mix of 60 forward primers for TCR Vbeta segments and 13 reverse primers for TCR Jbeta segments. Amplification of the CDR3 region of rearranged TCR beta genes was performed with a multiplex PCR assay on genomic DNA. The Illumina HiSeq System was used to sequence the amplified TCR beta libraries as 87-base-pair reads. In the source study's methods: A later analysis tallied 70 million to 100 million unique TCR beta chains across the 700 or so repertoires, and some 12 million of those chains were shared by two or more donors. Raw reads were error-corrected and collapsed into unique sequences with a nearest-neighbor algorithm that merged closely related sequences to remove PCR and sequencing errors. To assign V, D and J gene segments, CDR3 sequences were aligned to IMGT reference sequences. For a sequence to be retained, a match of at least six nucleotides to both a V gene segment and a J gene segment was required. Rearrangements were classified as productive when the CDR3 lacked stop codons and remained in frame with V and J, and all other rearrangements were classified as non-productive. CDR3 was defined according to IMGT convention as the region running from the second conserved V-encoded cysteine to the conserved J-encoded phenylalanine. The earlier analysis of about 570 of the donors excluded any sequence lacking an unambiguous match to a single V gene segment. In an earlier analysis of some 590 of the donors, V segments were called functional above 56.7% productive rearrangements and were called segregating when the between-donor standard deviation exceeded 5%. To diagnose cytomegalovirus status from the catalog of TCR beta chain sequences, a statistical classification framework was built. A later analysis assigned V and J genes by comparing TCR nucleotide sequences with IMGT/GENE-DB human TR gene sequences. The TCRdist pipeline was used in a later analysis to assign CDR3 sequences and most-parsimonious VDJ recombination scenarios. In a later analysis, every TCR beta chain was defined by the combination of its CDR3 amino acid sequence and its V-gene family, and reads without a unique V-gene family were dropped. A later analysis removed nearly 600 highly shared, low-generation-probability nucleotide sequences to deal with suspected cross-contamination and a sequencing artifact. In a later analysis, a clonal expansion index was calculated for each public chain from normalized within-repertoire ranks of inferred template counts. Generation probabilities in a later analysis came from a VDJ recombination model fitted to out-of-frame rearrangements, and those results were checked against IGoR. In a later analysis, hypergeometric tests were used to score TCR-TCR, TCR-HLA and TCR-CMV co-occurrence, with a repertoire-size bias correction applied to TCR pairs. To estimate false discovery rates, a later analysis permuted the HLA or CMV assignments 20 times. In a later analysis, co-occurring TCRs were grouped using DBSCAN, and TCRdist sequence similarity was added for clustering within HLA-allele-positive subsets. Repertoires with fewer than 30,000 or more than 120,000 public chains were left out of co-occurrence clustering, as were five repertoires with anomalous nucleotide sharing. TCRdb's version of the immuneACCESS table is confined to in-frame rearrangements and falls short of the full clone set. An unresolved V gene accounts for under half of the shortfall where checked; the remainder is of unknown origin. The V and J calls and the clone size are those of that table, but D and trimming were determined from the DNA. The sample records some 210,000 clones, more than 75% of which are singletons. The biggest ten clones account for 1% to 1.5% of the sample.

A remark on this clone: It lacks a known antigen. No base qualities exist here, and no much larger clone lies one base off it.

This sequence originates from a man under 40 in good health and CMV-seronegative. Sequenced sample: PBMCs. The rearranged segments are TRBV7-6 and TRBJ2-7, with 9 junctional bases fitting TRBD1. In nucleotides, the sequence is TGTGCCAGCAGCAACACGGGACAGGGCTACGAGCAGTACTTC. Protein translation: CASSNTGQGYEQYF. The variable domain in full, with residues beyond the CDR3 obtained from the reference TRBV7-6 and TRBJ2-7 genes, is GAGVSQSPRYKVTKRGQDVALRCDPISGHVSLYWYRQALGQGPEFLTYFNYEAQQDKSGLPNDRFSAERPEGSISTLTIQRTEQRDSAMYRCASSNTGQGYEQYFGPGTRLTVT.